This T cell receptor (beta chain) comes out of a study of blood T cells in healthy people across ages. In its sample, this clonotype was seen a few times. Its antigen remains unidentified. Total RNA extracted from each sample amounted to at least 5 micrograms. Then a second PCR, running about 6 to 11 cycles, was carried out with a sample-barcoded 5' primer and a J-beta primer mix. Every single cDNA molecule received a tag from a template-switch adaptor with 12 random nucleotides. TCRdb independently ran MiXCR on the 5' RACE reads; one entry per CDR3 protein. The sample has approximately 1.5 million distinct CDR3 sequences, approximately 42% seen once. Study conclusions and caveats: Measured against age, TCR beta diversity per million T cells decreased in a roughly linear manner.

Trimming took off 4 bases at V and 0 bases at J, with 15 bases between the two ends. The CDR3 length is 16 residues. The origin of this receptor is a woman younger than 30 in good health. The sample comprised blood. The chain recombines TRBV12-3 or TRBV12-4 with TRBJ1-1; D ambiguous. CDR3 sequence reads: CASSSGSGRLNTEAFF. The CDR3 DNA reads as TGTGCCAGCAGTTCTGGGAGCGGCCGGCTGAACACTGAAGCTTTCTTT.